These 9 T cell receptor beta chains came from one sample sequenced in a study of response to subunit inactivated influenza vaccine. TCRdb re-called the RT-PCR reads through MiXCR, storing one row per CDR3 protein. The profile shows about 780,000 distinct CDR3 sequences, under 20% of them singletons. This specimen consisted of PBMCs from blood, obtained around 5 days after vaccination. The receptors were gathered from a man aged 45-60 years who received an inactivated influenza vaccine.

This clonotype was counted ten times or more. The rearrangement joins TRBV20-1 to TRBJ1-5; no clear D gene. V lost 3 bases to trimming and J lost 3 bases, with 12 bases between them. Germline V gene lookup returns CDR1 DFQATT and CDR2 SNEGSKA (reference sequence). This CDR3 is built from 14 residues. The CDR3 reads CSASPLADNQPQHF. The CDR3 DNA sequence: TGCAGTGCTAGCCCTTTGGCAGACAATCAGCCCCAGCATTTT.

This clonotype was observed at least ten times. Here the CDR3 DNA reads TGTGCCAGCAGTTTAGGCTTGGCAATAACGCAGTATTTT. Translation gives CASSLGLAITQYF. The chain carries TRBV12-3 or TRBV12-4 and TRBJ2-3, with D unresolved. V was cut by 1 base and J by 9 bases, with 11 bases left in between. CDR3 length: 13 amino acids.

This clonotype appeared many times. V and J are TRBV29-1 and TRBJ2-1, with unresolved D. Trimming removed 4 bases at V and 4 bases at J, with 11 bases between. Per the germline V gene, CDR1 is SQVTM and CDR2 is ANQGSEA. This CDR3 spans 13 amino acids. The CDR3 spells CSVVRWGYNEQFF. The CDR3 DNA reads as TGCAGCGTTGTTAGGTGGGGATACAATGAGCAGTTCTTC.

This clonotype was recorded many times. The chain is built from TRBV12-3 or TRBV12-4 and TRBJ2-5; maybe TRBD2 (5 bases). The CDR3 runs 13 residues. V was shortened by 6 bases and J by 1 base, with 9 bases between the two germline ends. CDR3: CASSFRGQETQYF. As DNA, the CDR3 is TGTGCCAGCAGCTTCCGGGGCCAAGAGACCCAGTACTTC.

The chain is built from TRBV28 and TRBJ2-1; maybe TRBD1 (6 bases). This CDR3 has 16 residues. The germline CDR1 and CDR2 sequences are MDHEN and SYDVKM. Trimming stripped 5 bases from V and 2 bases from J, with 16 bases between. This CDR3 is CASSPPRQVTYNEQFF. CDR3 sequence (DNA): TGTGCCAGCAGTCCTCCCCGACAGGTAACCTACAATGAGCAGTTCTTC.

The chain is built from TRBV4-1 and TRBJ1-1; TRBD1 is a possible D gene (5 bases). Germline CDR1 MGHRA, CDR2 YSYEKL. Trimming took off 4 bases at V and 3 bases at J, with 15 bases between the two ends. The CDR3 covers 15 residues. The CDR3 is CASSPGDRIYTEAFF. The CDR3 DNA follows: TGCGCCAGCAGCCCGGGAGACAGAATATACACTGAAGCTTTCTTT.

This chain connects TRBV7-2 to TRBJ1-2, with D possibly matching TRBD1 (6 bases). CDR3 length: 15 residues. Germline V gene data show CDR1 as SGHTA and CDR2 as FQGNSA. V dropped 2 bases and J dropped 4 bases, with 14 bases sitting between them. CDR3: CASSLTWGAGYGYTF. CDR3 in DNA: TGTGCCAGCAGCTTAACCTGGGGGGCTGGCTATGGCTACACCTTC.

This clonotype was seen ten or more times. The rearrangement joins TRBV12-3 or TRBV12-4 to TRBJ2-4; D is unresolved. Trimming removed 6 bases at V and 0 bases at J, with 12 bases between. This CDR3 has 15 amino acids. This CDR3 is CASSRPMLAKNIQYF. The CDR3 DNA reads TGTGCCAGCAGCCGGCCGATGCTAGCCAAAAACATTCAGTACTTC.

The chain has TRBV6-1 and TRBJ2-5; 11 nucleotides agree with TRBD1. V was pared by 6 bases and J by 2 bases, with 5 bases of the junction left unmatched. CDR3 length equals 15 residues. The germline V gene encodes CDR1 MNHNS and CDR2 SASEGT. The CDR3 protein is CASRDRGRVQETQYF. The CDR3 bases are TGTGCCAGCAGGGACAGGGGGCGCGTACAAGAGACCCAGTACTTC.